This passage covers 31 T cell receptor beta chains from one sample sequenced in a study of graft-versus-host responses after intestinal transplantation. Clones were read by immunoSEQ multiplex PCR, and TCRdb kept only the in-frame ones, dropping some. The sample yields about 3,200 clones, more than 85% seen once. The specimen comprised bone marrow, sampled less than 400 days after transplant. Receptors were obtained from a human patient who received an intestinal transplant, so some T cells may come from the graft donor.

This chain links TRBV10-3 with TRBJ2-1; the D call may be TRBD1 or TRBD2 (5 bases each). The CDR3 runs to 20 residues. V was clipped by 6 bases and J by 4 bases, with 31 bases between them. Germline CDR1 is ENHRY and CDR2 is SYGVKD. The CDR3 bases are TGTGCCATCAGCAATGACCGGGACCAAGATCCATCCCTTGGTTACAATGAGCAGTTCTTC. Its translation is CAISNDRDQDPSLGYNEQFF.

The chain has TRBV11-2 and TRBJ2-3, with 8 bases matching TRBD2. The CDR3 extends over 16 amino acids. Germline CDR1 and CDR2: SGHAT and FQNNGV. Trimming at V came to 3 bases and at J to 2 bases, leaving 7 bases not matched to a gene. CDR3 sequence reads: CASSFYTSGNTDTQYF. The CDR3 DNA reads TGTGCCAGCAGCTTCTATACTAGCGGTAACACAGATACGCAGTATTTT.

This sequence joins TRBV10-2 and TRBJ2-1, with 11 bases matching TRBD2. The CDR3 covers 14 residues. CDR1 and CDR2 (germline): WSHSY, SAAADI. V lost 4 bases to trimming and J lost 7 bases; unmatched junction nucleotides: 3. This CDR3 reads CASSGGTSGNEQFF. DNA for the CDR3: TGCGCCAGCAGTGGTGGGACTAGCGGAAATGAGCAGTTCTTC.

The chain has TRBV11-3 and TRBJ2-2; D is possibly TRBD2 (6 bases). Trimming removed 7 bases from V and 5 bases from J, with 11 bases in between. This CDR3 has 13 residues. The V gene's germline CDR1 is SGHNT and CDR2 YENEEA. The CDR3 sequence: CASTHGGTGELFF. In nucleotides, the CDR3 is TGTGCCAGCACGCACGGGGGTACCGGGGAGCTGTTTTTT.

The gene calls are TRBV5-5 and TRBJ2-3, with 8 bases matching TRBD1. Trimming cost V 4 bases and J 4 bases; bases outside gene matches: 8. The length of the CDR3 is 15 residues. Germline V gene sequence: CDR1 SGHKS, CDR2 YYEKEE (reference sequence). The CDR3 here is CASSTRQGRADTQYF. The CDR3 DNA reads TGTGCCAGCAGCACGAGACAGGGGCGGGCAGATACGCAGTATTTT.

The chain recombines TRBV4-2 with TRBJ2-7; TRBD2 might be the D (6 bases). V lost 0 bases and J 0 bases, leaving 6 bases between the germline ends. Looked up from germline, CDR1 is LGHNA and CDR2 is YNFKEQ. CDR3 length: 14 residues. Here the CDR3 reads CASSQDGSSYEQYF. CDR3 DNA: TGTGCCAGCAGCCAAGACGGGAGCTCCTACGAGCAGTACTTC.

The chain is built from TRBV5-6 and TRBJ2-3; TRBD2 matches at 7 bases. The CDR3 has 15 amino acids. V shed 4 bases, J shed 2 bases, and the junction held 7 bases outside the gene matches. Per germline, CDR1 SGHDT and CDR2 YYEEEE. As DNA, the CDR3 is TGTGCCAGCAGCGTGGGACTACCTAACACAGATACGCAGTATTTT. Its protein product is CASSVGLPNTDTQYF.

The V gene is TRBV4-2, the J gene TRBJ2-2; perhaps D is TRBD1 or TRBD2 (6 bases each). V was shortened by 0 bases and J by 3 bases, with 20 bases between the two germline ends. CDR3 length: 19 amino acids. CDR1 and CDR2 from the germline V gene are LGHNA and YNFKEQ. The CDR3 here is CASSQDTGAASEYTGELFF. CDR3 nucleotides: TGTGCCAGCAGCCAAGATACGGGGGCGGCTAGCGAGTACACCGGGGAGCTGTTTTTT.

The V call is TRBV7-9, the J call TRBJ2-7; 7 nucleotides agree with TRBD2. Germline-derived CDR1 and CDR2 are SEHNR and FQNEAQ (reference sequence). V gave up 5 bases and J gave up 1 base; unmatched junction bases: 2. The CDR3 loop spans 13 amino acids. The CDR3 loop reads CASSAGVSYEQYF. The CDR3 bases are TGTGCCAGCAGCGCGGGAGTTTCCTACGAGCAGTACTTC.

The chain uses TRBV27 and TRBJ2-7, with TRBD2 matching over 8 bases. Trimming cost V 4 bases and J 2 bases; bases outside gene matches: 7. Germline CDR1 reads MNHEY; CDR2 reads SMNVEV (reference sequence). The length of the CDR3 is 15 residues. The CDR3 protein is CASSSPSGHPYEQYF. The CDR3 region has the DNA TGTGCCAGCAGTTCCCCTAGCGGGCACCCCTACGAGCAGTACTTC.

The chain recombines TRBV4-1 with TRBJ2-7, with D possibly TRBD2 on 5 matching bases. The CDR3 is 15 residues long. V was cut by 2 bases and J by 2 bases, with 13 bases left in between. CDR1 is MGHRA, CDR2 YSYEKL, per germline. The CDR3 coding sequence is TGCGCCAGCAGCCAATTCGGACCGGGAACCTACGAGCAGTACTTC. It codes for CASSQFGPGTYEQYF.

The CDR3: CASSPPTGTLNTEAFF. The CDR3 DNA follows: TGTGCCAGCAGTCCACCAACCGGGACACTGAACACTGAAGCTTTCTTT. The rearrangement uses TRBV28 and TRBJ1-1; D may be TRBD1 (6 bases). Germline-derived CDR1 and CDR2 are MDHEN and SYDVKM. Trimming took off 5 bases at V and 0 bases at J, with 16 bases between the two ends. The CDR3 totals 16 residues.

The chain employs TRBV6-1 and TRBJ1-1; TRBD1 matches 9 bases. Losses at the gene ends were 6 bases for V and 4 bases for J; bases not matched to a gene: 3. The CDR3 has 13 residues. Germline V gene data show CDR1 as MNHNS and CDR2 as SASEGT. CDR3 amino acids: CASRRQGGTEAFF. The DNA of the CDR3 is TGTGCCAGCAGGCGACAGGGGGGCACTGAAGCTTTCTTT.

This rearrangement joins TRBV29-1 to TRBJ2-7, with TRBD1 matching 8 bases. The J segment lost 2 bases and the V segment lost 5 bases, leaving 5 bases of the junction unmatched. Germline values: CDR1 SQVTM, CDR2 ANQGSEA. The CDR3 length is 13 residues. The CDR3 protein is CSVSRGLTYEQYF. The DNA of the CDR3 is TGCAGCGTTTCCAGGGGGCTAACCTACGAGCAGTACTTC.

The chain recombines TRBV5-5 with TRBJ2-7; 9 bases match TRBD1. The germline V gene encodes CDR1 SGHKS and CDR2 YYEKEE (reference sequence). V lost 4 bases and J lost 4; bases outside the gene matches: 12. The CDR3 has 16 residues. This chain's CDR3 is CASSTRQGGYGYEQYF. The CDR3 DNA follows: TGTGCCAGCAGCACCCGACAGGGGGGATATGGGTACGAGCAGTACTTC.

This chain connects TRBV4-2 to TRBJ2-3, with 12 bases lining up with TRBD2. The CDR3 spans 16 residues. V was pared by 3 bases and J by 6 bases, with 7 bases of the junction left unmatched. Looked up from germline, CDR1 is LGHNA and CDR2 is YNFKEQ. CDR3 nucleotide sequence: TGTGCCAGCAGCCACAACCCTAGCGGGGGGGTGGATACGCAGTATTTT. This codes for CASSHNPSGGVDTQYF.

This rearrangement joins TRBV28 to TRBJ2-1, with 11 bases matching TRBD1. There are 17 residues in the CDR3. The germline gives CDR1 MDHEN, CDR2 SYDVKM. With 4 bases clipped from V and 4 bases from J, the junction kept 9 bases outside the gene matches. The CDR3 protein is CASSSQTGQGVYNEQFF. For the CDR3, the DNA is TGTGCCAGCAGTTCCCAGACGGGACAGGGGGTTTACAATGAGCAGTTCTTC.

The CDR3 region is CASTPGGGSQETQYF. The CDR3, as DNA: TGTGCCAGCACCCCCGGGGGGGGGAGCCAAGAGACCCAGTACTTC. This chain joins TRBV6-1 and TRBJ2-5; 8 bases match TRBD2. V was clipped by 7 bases and J by 1 base; unmatched bases: 8. The V gene's germline CDR1 is MNHNS and CDR2 SASEGT. The CDR3 is made up of 15 amino acids.

About this clone itself: A read error may account for a junction end that differs from germline. The chain couples TRBV19 to TRBJ2-2; perhaps D is TRBD1 or TRBD2 (5 bases each). The CDR3 spans 14 residues. Germline V gene data show CDR1 as LNHDA and CDR2 as SQIVND (reference sequence). The CDR3 loop is CASSTGHEHRGAVF. The CDR3 DNA is TGTGCCAGTAGTACCGGACACGAACACCGGGGAGCTGTTTTT. The variable domain in full, with the rest retrieved from reference TRBV19 and TRBJ2-2, is DGGITQSPKYLFRKEGQNVTLSCEQNLNHDAMYWYRQDPGQGLRLIYYSQIVNDFQKGDIAEGYSVSREKKESFPLTVTSAQKNPTAFYLCASSTGHEHRGAVFGEGSRLTVL.

The chain is built from TRBV2 and TRBJ2-6, with D perhaps TRBD1 (6 bases). CDR3 length: 17 residues. V was clipped by 4 bases and J by 0 bases, with 13 bases between them. In germline, CDR1 is SNHLY, CDR2 FYNNEI. CDR3 amino acids: CASSVRSTGSGANVLTF. Written as DNA, the CDR3 is TGTGCCAGCAGTGTCCGATCGACAGGCTCTGGGGCCAACGTCCTGACTTTC.

The V and J genes are TRBV7-9 and TRBJ2-3; D uncertain. Germline V gives CDR1 SEHNR, CDR2 FQNEAQ (reference sequence). The CDR3 is 15 amino acids. V lost 5 bases, J lost 6 bases, and 18 bases lay in between. CDR3 sequence: CASSERLTPSDTQYF. The CDR3 coding sequence is TGTGCCAGCAGCGAGAGACTGACGCCCAGCGATACGCAGTATTTT.

The rearrangement links TRBV28 to TRBJ2-2; no clear D. Germline CDR1 MDHEN, CDR2 SYDVKM. The V end lost 2 bases, the J end lost 6 bases, and 10 bases lay between the germline ends. The CDR3 loop spans 14 amino acids. Written as DNA, the CDR3 is TGTGCCAGCAGTTTAAACTCTCCGCCCGGGGAGCTGTTTTTT. Translation gives CASSLNSPPGELFF.

V is TRBV4-1 and J is TRBJ2-1; 10 nucleotides match TRBD2. V lost 0 bases, J lost 6 bases, and 2 bases stayed unmatched. Germline CDR1 reads MGHRA; CDR2 reads YSYEKL. The CDR3 has 15 amino acids. Here the CDR3 DNA reads TGCGCCAGCAGCCAAGATTCTAGCGGGGGCAATGAGCAGTTCTTC. This codes for CASSQDSSGGNEQFF.

This clone has a single count. The DNA of the CDR3 is TGTGCCAGCAGCCCGCAGGGGGCGGGTGGAAACACCATATATTTT. It specifies CASSPQGAGGNTIYF. The V and J genes are TRBV7-6 and TRBJ1-3; 8 bases match TRBD1. The CDR3 runs 15 residues. The germline CDR1 and CDR2 sequences are SGHVS and FNYEAQ. J lost 3 bases, V lost 5 bases, and 6 bases had no gene match.

This chain links TRBV6-5 with TRBJ1-2, with D possibly matching TRBD1 (6 bases). Per germline, CDR1 MNHEY and CDR2 SVGAGI. The CDR3 runs 14 residues. V was trimmed by 4 bases and J by 6 bases, leaving 15 bases between them. The CDR3 loop reads CASSFSDRIDGYTF. For the CDR3, the DNA is TGTGCCAGCAGTTTCTCCGACAGGATTGATGGCTACACCTTC.

The CDR3 sequence is CASSEAKKGMNTGELFF. In nucleotides, the CDR3 is TGTGCCAGCAGTGAAGCGAAAAAGGGGATGAACACCGGGGAGCTGTTTTTT. The chain recombines TRBV2 with TRBJ2-2; a possible D gene is TRBD1 (5 bases). The CDR3 spans 17 residues. Trimming removed 0 bases at V and 1 base at J, with 12 bases between. The V gene's germline CDR1 is SNHLY and CDR2 FYNNEI.

The V and J genes are TRBV5-8 and TRBJ2-6; 10 nucleotides line up with TRBD1. The CDR3 is made up of 17 amino acids. J lost 3 bases, V lost 0 bases, and 3 bases had no gene match. Germline V gene data show CDR1 as SGHTS and CDR2 as YDEGEE. The CDR3 sequence: CASSLGQGAYGANVLTF. CDR3 sequence (DNA): TGTGCCAGCAGCTTGGGACAGGGGGCTTATGGGGCCAACGTCCTGACTTTC.

This chain connects TRBV5-3 to TRBJ1-6, with 8 bases fitting TRBD1. TRBV5-3 has ORF status, its function being uncertain. V shed 1 base and J 14 bases; nucleotides not matched to a gene: 17. The CDR3 runs 17 residues. The CDR3 protein is CARSLTCRGQVSRALHF. The CDR3 nucleotides read TGTGCCAGAAGCTTGACCTGCCGGGGACAGGTGAGTAGAGCCCTCCACTTT.

The V and J genes are TRBV9 and TRBJ1-1; TRBD1 might be the D (5 bases). The germline CDR1 and CDR2 sequences are SGDLS and YYNGEE. The V and J ends lost 0 bases and 1 base respectively, with 10 bases between them. The CDR3 has 15 amino acids. CDR3 sequence (DNA): TGTGCCAGCAGCGTAGATCCAGGGAAGAACACTGAAGCTTTCTTT. This codes for CASSVDPGKNTEAFF.

Only a few counts were recorded for this clone. The CDR3 DNA reads TGTGCCAGCAGCATAGTGGGTCAGGAACCCCTTCATGGCTACACCTTC. Translating gives CASSIVGQEPLHGYTF. J is TRBJ1-2 and V is TRBV7-9, with D hard to call. CDR3 length: 16 residues. In germline, CDR1 is SEHNR, CDR2 FQNEAQ (reference sequence). The V gene lost 5 bases and the J gene lost 6 bases, with 22 bases spanning the gap.

The chain is built from TRBV2 and TRBJ2-7; no clear D. V lost 2 bases and J lost 3, with 2 bases in between. Per the germline V gene, CDR1 is SNHLY and CDR2 is FYNNEI. This CDR3 contains 11 residues. The CDR3, as DNA: TGTGCCAGCAGTGAATACTACGAGCAGTACTTC. It encodes CASSEYYEQYF.